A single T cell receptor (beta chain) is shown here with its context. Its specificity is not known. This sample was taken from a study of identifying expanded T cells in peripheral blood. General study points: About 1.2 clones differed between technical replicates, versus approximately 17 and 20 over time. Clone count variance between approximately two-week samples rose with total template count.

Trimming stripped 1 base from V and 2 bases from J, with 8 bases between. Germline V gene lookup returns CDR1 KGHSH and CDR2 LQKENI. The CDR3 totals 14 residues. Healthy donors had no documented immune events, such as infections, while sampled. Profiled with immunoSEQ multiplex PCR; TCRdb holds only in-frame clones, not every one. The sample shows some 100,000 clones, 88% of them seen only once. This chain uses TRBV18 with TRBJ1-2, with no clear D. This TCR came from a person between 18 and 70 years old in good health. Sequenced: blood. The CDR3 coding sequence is TGTGCCAGCTCACCACTTCGGGAAAACTATGGCTACACCTTC. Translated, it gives CASSPLRENYGYTF.